Described below is a single TCR beta chain sequence and its context. Its antigen is unknown. Healthy Russian Caucasian donors spanned ages 6 to 90 years. The study isolated at least 7 million PBMCs from each sample. The data derive from a study of blood T cells in healthy people across ages. General observations from the study: Investigators treated diversity estimates from one million T cells as underestimates.

It was with a sample-barcoded 5' primer and a J-beta primer mix that a second PCR of roughly 7 to 12 cycles was run. Tagging of each cDNA molecule was performed by a template-switch adaptor with 12 random nucleotides. TCRdb called the 5' RACE reads again in MiXCR, with one record for every CDR3 protein. Of some 1 million distinct CDR3 sequences listed, roughly 45% are singletons. CDR3 length equals 13 residues. The V and J ends lost 3 bases and 6 bases respectively, with 12 bases between them. CDR1 and CDR2 (germline): SGHVS, FQNEAQ. Sequences were obtained from blood. This chain uses TRBV7-8 with TRBJ2-7, with D hard to call. This clonotype originated in an older woman in good health. CDR3: CASSLSGPGEQYF. CDR3 nucleotide sequence: TGTGCCAGCAGCTTGTCCGGGCCGGGCGAGCAGTACTTC.